This T cell receptor beta chain was sequenced for a study of cytomegalovirus exposure and HLA in healthy donors. Whole-study findings and limits: In a later analysis, several top co-occurrence clusters appeared linked to parvovirus B19, influenza, CMV and Epstein-Barr virus. Specificity of a few CMV-associated chains for CMV antigens was verified in vitro. Equally common other TCR beta chains were less clonally expanded than HLA-associated ones, a later analysis found.

Germline values: CDR1 SQVTM, CDR2 ANQGSEA. The V gene lost 4 bases and the J gene lost 0 bases, with 7 bases spanning the gap. The CDR3 is 12 amino acids. On this clone: No antigen is known for it.

PCR involved 60 Vbeta and 13 Jbeta primers. The method was immunoSEQ multiplex PCR; TCRdb's version includes in-frame clones alone and lacks a portion of them. The sample lists over 150,000 clones, around 80% occurring once. Donors were nominally healthy when sampled, though unrecorded immune exposures were likely. The TCR was taken from a woman in her 50s in good health and CMV-seropositive. Sequencing was performed on PBMCs. The V gene is TRBV29-1, the J gene TRBJ2-7; a weak D match, TRBD1 (5 bases). Here the CDR3 reads CSVGQRSYEQYF. The CDR3 DNA reads as TGCAGCGTTGGACAGCGCTCCTACGAGCAGTACTTC.